The 19 T cell receptor beta chains below were found in one sample sequenced in a study of response to subunit inactivated influenza vaccine. TCRdb redid the calling of the RT-PCR reads with MiXCR, one entry per CDR3 protein. Here the sample spans around 790,000 distinct CDR3 sequences, 21% being singletons. This sample comprised PBMCs from blood, obtained less than 6 days after vaccination. Source of these receptors: a man over 45 who received an inactivated influenza vaccine.

This clonotype has a handful of counts. The chain joins TRBV6-5 to TRBJ2-5; perhaps TRBD2 as D (6 bases). The germline CDR1 and CDR2 sequences are MNHEY and SVGAGI. The CDR3 extends over 15 amino acids. V lost 0 bases to trimming and J lost 2 bases, with 10 bases between them. This CDR3 reads CASSYSGGRQETQYF. CDR3 sequence (DNA): TGTGCCAGCAGTTACTCTGGGGGGAGGCAAGAGACCCAGTACTTC.

Turning to this clonotype: Germline is not matched at one junction end, which may reflect a read error. The chain combines TRBV6-2 or TRBV6-3 with TRBJ2-2; D call uncertain. Germline assignment: CDR1 MNHEY and CDR2 SVGEGT. CDR3 length equals 15 residues. CDR3 in amino acids: CASSYIYANTGELFF. For the CDR3, the DNA is TGTGCCAGCAGTTACATCTATGCGAATACCGGGGAGCTGTTTTTT.

This clonotype was seen only a few times. The chain couples TRBV7-9 to TRBJ1-1; D is unclear. The CDR3 contains 15 residues. V lost 4 bases to trimming and J lost 1 base, with 13 bases between them. Germline V lookup: CDR1 SEHNR, CDR2 FQNEAQ (reference sequence). CDR3 sequence reads: CASSSTGRSNTEAFF. DNA for the CDR3: TGTGCCAGCAGCTCCACCGGACGGTCGAACACTGAAGCTTTCTTT.

This rearrangement joins TRBV30 to TRBJ2-7, with D possibly being TRBD2 (5 bases). CDR3 length: 12 residues. Germline values: CDR1 GTSNPN, CDR2 SVGIG (reference sequence). Trimming left V 4 bases short and J 6 bases short, with 13 bases between. This chain's CDR3 is CAWTREDGEQYF. The CDR3 nucleotides are TGTGCCTGGACCCGGGAAGACGGCGAGCAGTACTTC.

The CDR3: CASSQGTGDLMNTEAFF. CDR3 sequence (DNA): TGTGCCAGCAGCCAGGGGACAGGGGATTTGATGAACACTGAAGCTTTCTTT. The V call is TRBV3-1, the J call TRBJ1-1, with TRBD1 matching 10 bases. The CDR3 loop spans 17 amino acids. CDR1 is LGHDT and CDR2 is YNNKEL in the germline V gene (reference sequence). The V segment lost 3 bases and the J segment 0 bases; nucleotides outside the gene matches: 7.

This chain links TRBV30 with TRBJ2-2, with TRBD1 matching 7 bases. The CDR3 length is 14 residues. Germline CDR1 reads GTSNPN; CDR2 reads SVGIG (reference sequence). The V and J ends lost 8 bases and 7 bases, in that order; junction bases with no gene match: 13. The CDR3 here is CAGGRGQAVGELFF. DNA of the CDR3: TGTGCCGGGGGAAGAGGACAGGCAGTCGGGGAGCTGTTTTTT.

This clonotype turned up a few times. The chain carries TRBV29-1 and TRBJ1-2; no clear D. Germline V gives CDR1 SQVTM, CDR2 ANQGSEA. Trimming removed 8 bases from V and 4 bases from J, with 14 bases in between. This CDR3 has 12 amino acids. The CDR3 DNA sequence: TGCAGCTCCCCCATCGGCAGCTATGGCTACACCTTC. It is translated as CSSPIGSYGYTF.

This chain joins TRBV29-1 and TRBJ2-1; 10 bases are shared with TRBD2. The ends lost 2 bases at V and 6 bases at J; junction bases unmatched: 7. The CDR3 is 15 amino acids. Germline CDR1 SQVTM, CDR2 ANQGSEA. CDR3 coding DNA: TGCAGCGTTGAAAGGTCTAGCGGGAGACCCAATGAGCAGTTCTTC. Protein sequence: CSVERSSGRPNEQFF.

This clonotype was detected a few times. V and J are TRBV6-1 and TRBJ1-1; no firm D call. Per germline, CDR1 MNHNS and CDR2 SASEGT. CDR3 length: 14 residues. Deletions cut 6 bases from V and 6 bases from J, with 17 bases between. The CDR3 DNA reads TGTGCCAGCAGCCTAATCCAGATGTCGCCTGAAGCTTTCTTT. The encoded protein is CASSLIQMSPEAFF.

This chain links TRBV7-9 with TRBJ1-1; possible D gene TRBD1, 6 bases. Trimming shortened V by 3 bases and J by 5 bases, and 13 bases separated the two germline ends. CDR3 size: 14 residues. Germline loops: CDR1 SEHNR, CDR2 FQNEAQ (reference sequence). CDR3 in amino acids: CASSFEQGGTEAFF. CDR3 bases: TGTGCCAGCAGCTTTGAACAGGGTGGAACTGAAGCTTTCTTT.

Comment on this clonotype: The missing conserved phenylalanine or tryptophan at the end of this CDR3 makes a read error likely. The chain has TRBV7-3 and TRBJ2-1, with 10 bases fitting TRBD2. The CDR3 runs to 15 residues. CDR1 SGHTA and CDR2 FQGTGA come from the germline V gene. CDR3 sequence reads: CACSNSGRTYNEQFS. Here the CDR3 DNA reads TGTGCCTGCAGCAATAGCGGGAGGACCTACAATGAGCAGTTCTCC.

The rearrangement joins TRBV15 to TRBJ1-1; no clear D gene. This CDR3 spans 15 amino acids. Germline V gives CDR1 LNHNV, CDR2 YYDKDF (reference sequence). V lost 0 bases and J 1 base, leaving 9 bases between the germline ends. The CDR3 is CATSREIQRNTEAFF. CDR3 nucleotide sequence: TGTGCCACCAGCAGAGAGATCCAACGGAACACTGAAGCTTTCTTT. The full variable domain, with the rest looked up from reference TRBV15 and TRBJ1-1, is DAMVIQNPRYQVTQFGKPVTLSCSQTLNHNVMYWYQQKSSQAPKLLFHYYDKDFNNEADTPDNFQSRRPNTSFCFLDIRSPGLGDTAMYLCATSREIQRNTEAFFGQGTRLTVV.

This clonotype was counted only a few times. This chain uses TRBV5-1 with TRBJ1-2; the D is unclear. The CDR3 is made up of 10 amino acids. The germline V and J ends were trimmed by 0 bases and 8 bases, with 2 bases remaining between them. The germline CDR1 and CDR2 sequences are SGHRS and YFSETQ. CDR3 sequence: CASSLVGYTF. The CDR3 DNA sequence: TGCGCCAGCAGCTTGGTAGGCTACACCTTC.

V is TRBV4-1 and J is TRBJ2-3; 8 nucleotides agree with TRBD1. V was pared by 1 base and J by 4 bases, with 7 bases of the junction left unmatched. CDR3 length equals 16 residues. Germline lookup yields CDR1 MGHRA and CDR2 YSYEKL. The CDR3 here is CASSQVAGGVPDTQYF. The CDR3 bases are TGCGCCAGCAGCCAAGTAGCAGGGGGCGTCCCAGATACGCAGTATTTT.

This clonotype was picked up a small number of times. This chain uses TRBV12-3 or TRBV12-4 with TRBJ1-2; TRBD1 matches 8 bases. The CDR3 runs to 14 residues. V lost 4 bases to trimming and J lost 2 bases; unmatched junction nucleotides: 3. CDR3 loop: CASSSDRVNYGYTF. The CDR3 DNA sequence: TGTGCCAGCAGTTCGGACAGGGTAAACTATGGCTACACCTTC.

V usage is TRBV29-1 and J usage is TRBJ2-3, with 16 bases fitting TRBD2. V lost 4 bases to trimming and J lost 2 bases; unmatched junction nucleotides: 3. The CDR3 runs 16 residues. The germline V gene encodes CDR1 SQVTM and CDR2 ANQGSEA. For the CDR3, the DNA is TGCAGCGTTGGGGGACTAGCGGGAGGGTCCACAGATACGCAGTATTTT. Its protein is CSVGGLAGGSTDTQYF.

The CDR3: CASSQDVQTVWYEKLFF. The CDR3 DNA is TGCGCCAGCAGCCAAGATGTCCAGACAGTTTGGTATGAAAAACTGTTTTTT. This sequence joins TRBV4-3 and TRBJ1-4; D perhaps matches TRBD1 (5 bases). The germline V and J ends were trimmed by 0 bases and 6 bases, with 17 bases remaining between them. The CDR3 length is 17 residues. The germline V gene has CDR1 LGHNA and CDR2 YSLEER.

This sequence joins TRBV20-1 and TRBJ1-5; tentatively, D is TRBD1 (6 bases). V dropped 6 bases and J dropped 6 bases, with 15 bases sitting between them. The CDR3 is made up of 13 amino acids. Germline V CDR1 and CDR2: DFQATT, SNEGSKA (reference sequence). For the CDR3, the DNA is TGCAGTGCCAAAAGGGGGGGTGGTCAGCCCCAGCATTTT. Residues: CSAKRGGGQPQHF.

This clonotype has a count of ten or more. The genes are TRBV12-3 or TRBV12-4 and TRBJ2-1; either TRBD1 or TRBD2 may supply D (7 bases each). CDR3 length equals 14 residues. Trimming stripped 4 bases from V and 9 bases from J, with 16 bases between. CDR3: CASSSLGGGTEQFF. The CDR3, as DNA: TGTGCCAGCAGTTCGTTGGGAGGGGGCACTGAGCAGTTCTTC.